What follows are 13 T cell receptor beta chains derived from one specimen sequenced in a study of T cells expressing NK-cell markers. TCRdb reprocessed the 5' RACE reads, keeping one entry per CDR3 protein, no DNA. The table lists 150,000 or so distinct CDR3 sequences, with 37% in the top ten. Sequenced: blood T cells: a sorted CD56 or NKG2C T cell subset, CD4+ or CD8+ T cells, or bulk PBMC T cells (not recorded which). The receptor source for this set is a woman aged 45-59 years in good health.

The chain employs TRBV7-6 and TRBJ2-5; TCRdb returns TRBD2, unconfirmable since there is no DNA. The CDR3 is made up of 17 amino acids. CDR1 is SGHVS, CDR2 FNYEAQ, per germline. CDR3 loop: CASSSGGTSQSQETQYF.

V is TRBV11-2 and J is TRBJ2-3; TCRdb reports TRBD2, a call that lacks DNA to check it against. This CDR3 spans 16 amino acids. Looked up from germline, CDR1 is SGHAT and CDR2 is FQNNGV. The CDR3 here is CASSIKVGGLTDTQYF.

The rearrangement uses TRBV12-3 or TRBV12-4 and TRBJ2-1; with no DNA, the TCRdb D assignment of TRBD1 cannot be verified. CDR3 length: 15 amino acids. The CDR3 loop reads CASSPPGTPDNEQFF.

The genes are TRBV2 and TRBJ1-1. Germline V gene sequence: CDR1 SNHLY, CDR2 FYNNEI. This CDR3 spans 12 amino acids. The CDR3 protein is CAGEQMNTEAFF.

The chain couples TRBV4-2 to TRBJ2-7. The CDR3 runs to 13 residues. Germline CDR1 LGHNA, CDR2 YNFKEQ. The CDR3 region is CASSQGLRYEQYF.

V usage is TRBV13 and J usage is TRBJ1-2. CDR1 and CDR2 from the germline V gene are PRHDT and FYEKMQ (reference sequence). CDR3 length: 13 residues. CDR3 loop: CATLNSGEVGYTF.

V gene TRBV5-1 combines with J gene TRBJ2-4; TCRdb calls TRBD1, which cannot be checked without DNA. CDR1 is SGHRS, CDR2 YFSETQ, per germline. The CDR3 has 19 amino acids. The CDR3 sequence is CASSLRSLRDTSMKNIQYF.

The chain joins TRBV4-1 to TRBJ1-2. Germline CDR1 is MGHRA and CDR2 is YSYEKL. This CDR3 has 12 amino acids. The CDR3 loop reads CASSQGRYGYTF.

The chain uses TRBV5-1 and TRBJ1-1. The CDR3 has 15 residues. The germline V gene encodes CDR1 SGHRS and CDR2 YFSETQ. The chain's CDR3 is CASSLTGLLNTEAFF.

This chain connects TRBV24-1 to TRBJ2-1. The germline CDR1 and CDR2 sequences are KGHDR and SFDVKD. CDR3 length: 11 residues. CDR3 residues: CATRGHNEQFF.

The chain combines TRBV7-2 with TRBJ2-1; with no DNA, the TCRdb D assignment of TRBD1 cannot be verified. The CDR3 sequence is 16 residues long. Germline V gives CDR1 SGHTA, CDR2 FQGNSA. CDR3 region: CASSLAGAPSSYEQFF.

This chain links TRBV19 with TRBJ2-1; as DNA is missing, the TRBD2 call by TCRdb cannot be tested. The CDR3 covers 15 residues. Germline assignment: CDR1 LNHDA and CDR2 SQIVND (reference sequence). The CDR3 sequence is CASSEIAGVGNEQFF.

The rearrangement joins TRBV18 to TRBJ2-2; TCRdb indicates TRBD2, and absent DNA this call remains unverified. Germline V gene lookup returns CDR1 KGHSH and CDR2 LQKENI. The CDR3 is made up of 15 amino acids. The CDR3 is CASSTRALPGGELFF.